This T cell receptor (beta chain) was identified during a study of cytomegalovirus exposure and HLA in healthy donors. This CDR3 is built from 14 residues. V lost 4 bases, J lost 6 bases, and 8 bases stayed unmatched. Germline V lookup: CDR1 ENHRY, CDR2 SYGVKD. Note on this clone: Antigen unknown.

In the PCR, 60 Vbeta and 13 Jbeta primers were used. Using immunoSEQ multiplex PCR, the repertoire was profiled, and TCRdb retains in-frame clones only, with some absent. The sample holds 65,000 to 95,000 clones. Overall study findings and caveats: CMV serostatus stood as the only immune exposure information on hand. What was likely a sequencing artifact was a cluster of highly shared sequence variants. Later work found that TCR association rates differed between HLA loci; DRB1 had the most and HLA-C the fewest.

Material for sequencing was PBMCs. The rearrangement links TRBV10-3 to TRBJ2-5; TRBD1 aligns across 7 bases. This sequence originates from a man aged 25 to 45 in good health and CMV-seronegative. The CDR3 DNA reads as TGTGCCATCAGTGGACAGGGCCTTGCCAAGACCCAGTACTTC. Its translation is CAISGQGLAKTQYF.